The rows below give T cell receptor beta chains drawn from one sample of a study of cytomegalovirus exposure and HLA in healthy donors. The table came from immunoSEQ multiplex PCR; TCRdb's copy has only in-frame clones and leaves some out. The sample table sets out tens of thousands of clones. Sample: PBMCs. Every receptor here comes from a middle-aged man in good health and CMV-seronegative. Each CDR3 is given with its conserved first and last residue. The D gene is left open where the match is weak.

v_call	j_call	d_call	cdr3_nt	cdr3_aa
TRBV15	TRBJ1-1	TRBD1	TGTGCCACCAGCAGAGGAAGGACAGGGTTGTTTGCTGAAGCTTTCTTT	CATSRGRTGLFAEAFF
TRBV4-3	TRBJ2-6	TRBD1	TGCGCCAGCAGCCGCGGAGGGGACAGGGGGCTGTCTGGGGCCAACGTCCTGACTTTC	CASSRGGDRGLSGANVLTF
TRBV7-9	TRBJ1-4	-	TGTGCCAGCAGCCCAGGTCCCCTTAATGAAAAACTGTTTTTT	CASSPGPLNEKLFF
TRBV5-6	TRBJ2-3	-	TGTGCCAGCAGCTTGGTTGCCGGCGGGGTTACAGATACGCAGTATTTT	CASSLVAGGVTDTQYF
TRBV7-3	TRBJ2-7	TRBD1	TGTGCCAGCAGCTTTGACAGGGCTGACGAGCAGTACTTC	CASSFDRADEQYF
TRBV27	TRBJ2-2	-	TGTGCCAGCAGACGAAACCCAGGGATGAACACCGGGGAGCTGTTTTTT	CASRRNPGMNTGELFF
TRBV28	TRBJ2-7	-	TGTGCCAGCAGTTTAGCTGGGCTCGAGCAGTACTTC	CASSLAGLEQYF
TRBV6-5	TRBJ2-2	TRBD1	TGTGCCAGCAGTACAGGGGAAGGGACCGGGGAGCTGTTTTTT	CASSTGEGTGELFF
TRBV11-2	TRBJ1-2	-	TGTGCCAGCAGCCTGAAATCGGATGGCTACACCTTC	CASSLKSDGYTF
TRBV28	TRBJ2-1	TRBD1	TGTGCCAGCAGCCTGCCCGGGACAGGGGAGAATGAGCAGTTCTTC	CASSLPGTGENEQFF
TRBV5-4	TRBJ2-7	-	TGTGCCAGCAGCTTGGTCGGAGTGAGGGCCTACGAGCAGTACTTC	CASSLVGVRAYEQYF